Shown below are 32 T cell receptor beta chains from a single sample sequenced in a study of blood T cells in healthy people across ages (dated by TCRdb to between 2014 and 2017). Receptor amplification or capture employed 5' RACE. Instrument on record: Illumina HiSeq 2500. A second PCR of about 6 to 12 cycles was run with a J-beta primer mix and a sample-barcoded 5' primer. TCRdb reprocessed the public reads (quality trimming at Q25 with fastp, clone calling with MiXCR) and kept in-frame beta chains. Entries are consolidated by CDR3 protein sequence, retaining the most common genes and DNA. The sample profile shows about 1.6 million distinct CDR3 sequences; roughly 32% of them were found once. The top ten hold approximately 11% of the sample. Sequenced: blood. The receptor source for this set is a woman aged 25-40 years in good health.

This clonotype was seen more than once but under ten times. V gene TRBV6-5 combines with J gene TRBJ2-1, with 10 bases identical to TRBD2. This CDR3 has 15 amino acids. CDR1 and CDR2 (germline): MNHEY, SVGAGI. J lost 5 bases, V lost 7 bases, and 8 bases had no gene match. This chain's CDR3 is CASKDSSGGHNEQFF. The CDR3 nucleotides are TGTGCCAGCAAGGATTCTAGCGGGGGTCACAATGAGCAGTTCTTC.

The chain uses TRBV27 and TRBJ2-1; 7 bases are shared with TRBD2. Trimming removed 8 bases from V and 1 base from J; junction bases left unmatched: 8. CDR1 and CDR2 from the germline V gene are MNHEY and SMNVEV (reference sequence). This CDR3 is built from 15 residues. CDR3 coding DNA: TGTGCCAGCGCTCTTCAGCGGGAATCCTACAATGAGCAGTTCTTC. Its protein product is CASALQRESYNEQFF.

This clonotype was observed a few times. CDR3 sequence (DNA): TGTGCCAGCAGTCCTTATCGCAATTGGCAGTTCTTC. Its protein product is CASSPYRNWQFF. This chain connects TRBV6-2 or TRBV6-3 to TRBJ2-1, with D uncertain. The CDR3 has 12 residues. Germline V gene data show CDR1 as MNHEY and CDR2 as SVGEGT. Trimming cost V 5 bases and J 12 bases, with 14 bases left between them.

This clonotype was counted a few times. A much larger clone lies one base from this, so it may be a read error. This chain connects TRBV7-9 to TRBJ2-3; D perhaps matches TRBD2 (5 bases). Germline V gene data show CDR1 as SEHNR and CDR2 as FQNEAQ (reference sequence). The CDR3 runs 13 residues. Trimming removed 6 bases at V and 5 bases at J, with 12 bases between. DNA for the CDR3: TGTGCCAGCAGACCGGGGTCGATAGATACGCAGTATTTT. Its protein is CASRPGSIDTQYF. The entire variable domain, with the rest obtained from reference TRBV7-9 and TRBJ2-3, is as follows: DTGVSQNPRHKITKRGQNVTFRCDPISEHNRLYWYRQTLGQGPEFLTYFQNEAQLEKSRLLSDRFSAERPKGSFSTLEIQRTEQGDSAMYLCASRPGSIDTQYFGPGTRLTVL.

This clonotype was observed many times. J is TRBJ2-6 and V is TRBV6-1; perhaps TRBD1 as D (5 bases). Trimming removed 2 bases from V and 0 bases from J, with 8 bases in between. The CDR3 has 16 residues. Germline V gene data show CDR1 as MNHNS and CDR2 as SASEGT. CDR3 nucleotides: TGTGCCAGCAGTGAAACAGGCTACTCTGGGGCCAACGTCCTGACTTTC. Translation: CASSETGYSGANVLTF.

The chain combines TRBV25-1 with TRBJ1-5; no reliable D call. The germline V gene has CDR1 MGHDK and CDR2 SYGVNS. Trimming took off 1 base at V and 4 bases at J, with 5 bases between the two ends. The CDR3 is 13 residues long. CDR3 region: CASSELGNQPQHF. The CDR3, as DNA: TGTGCCAGCAGTGAATTGGGGAATCAGCCCCAGCATTTT.

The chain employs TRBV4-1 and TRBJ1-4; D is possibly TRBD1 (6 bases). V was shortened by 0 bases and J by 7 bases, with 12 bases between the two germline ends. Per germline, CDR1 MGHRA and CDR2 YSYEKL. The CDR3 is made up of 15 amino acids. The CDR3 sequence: CASSQDGGGIEKLFF. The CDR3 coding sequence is TGCGCCAGCAGCCAAGACGGGGGCGGGATTGAAAAACTGTTTTTT.

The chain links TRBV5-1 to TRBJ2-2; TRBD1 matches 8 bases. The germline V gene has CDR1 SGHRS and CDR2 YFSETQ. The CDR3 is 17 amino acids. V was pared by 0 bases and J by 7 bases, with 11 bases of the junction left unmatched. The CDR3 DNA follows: TGCGCCAGCAGCTTGGTGCAGGGGGCCATCCCCAACGGGGAGCTGTTTTTT. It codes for CASSLVQGAIPNGELFF. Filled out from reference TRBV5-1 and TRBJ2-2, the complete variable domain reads KAGVTQTPRYLIKTRGQQVTLSCSPISGHRSVSWYQQTPGQGLQFLFEYFSETQRNKGNFPGRFSGRQFSNSRSEMNVSTLELGDSALYLCASSLVQGAIPNGELFFGEGSRLTVL.

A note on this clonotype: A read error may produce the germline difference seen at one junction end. The CDR3 protein is CATSTAVGTRTYTQYF. DNA for the CDR3: TGTGCCACAAGCACAGCCGTTGGGACCCGAACATATACGCAGTATTTT. The chain joins TRBV15 to TRBJ2-3, with D possibly called TRBD1 or TRBD2 (5 bases each). The CDR3 consists of 16 residues. Germline V lookup: CDR1 LNHNV, CDR2 YYDKDF (reference sequence). The entire variable domain, with the rest obtained from reference TRBV15 and TRBJ2-3, is as follows: DAMVIQNPRYQVTQFGKPVTLSCSQTLNHNVMYWYQQKSSQAPKLLFHYYDKDFNNEADTPDNFQSRRPNTSFCFLDIRSPGLGDTAMYLCATSTAVGTRTYTQYFGPGTRLTVL.

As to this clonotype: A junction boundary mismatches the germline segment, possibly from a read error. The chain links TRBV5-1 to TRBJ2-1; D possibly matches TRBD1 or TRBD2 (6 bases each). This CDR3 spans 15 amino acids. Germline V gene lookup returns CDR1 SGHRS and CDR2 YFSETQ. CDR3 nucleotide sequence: TGCGCCAGCAGTTTGGCGGGACATAACACGGATGAGCAGTTCTTC. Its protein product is CASSLAGHNTDEQFF.

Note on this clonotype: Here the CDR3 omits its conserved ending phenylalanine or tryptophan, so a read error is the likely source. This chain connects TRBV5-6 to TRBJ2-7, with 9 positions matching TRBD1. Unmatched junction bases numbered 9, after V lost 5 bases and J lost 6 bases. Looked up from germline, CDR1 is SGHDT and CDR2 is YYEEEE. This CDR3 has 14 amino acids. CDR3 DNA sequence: TGTGCCAGCAGAAGAGGGACAGGGATGAGCGAGCAGTACTGC. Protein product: CASRRGTGMSEQYC.

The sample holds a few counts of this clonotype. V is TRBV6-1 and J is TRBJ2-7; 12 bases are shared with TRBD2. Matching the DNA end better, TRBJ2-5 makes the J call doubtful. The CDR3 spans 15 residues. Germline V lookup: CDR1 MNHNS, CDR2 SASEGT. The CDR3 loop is CASSERTSGKETQYF. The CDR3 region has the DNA TGTGCCAGCAGCGAACGGACTAGCGGGAAAGAGACCCAGTACTTC.

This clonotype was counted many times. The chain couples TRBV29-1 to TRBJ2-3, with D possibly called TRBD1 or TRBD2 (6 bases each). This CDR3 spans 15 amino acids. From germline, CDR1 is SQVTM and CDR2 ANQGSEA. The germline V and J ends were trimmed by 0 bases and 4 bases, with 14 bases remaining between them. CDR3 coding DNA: TGCAGCGTTGAAGATCCCGGGGGCCCCCCAGATACGCAGTATTTT. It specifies CSVEDPGGPPDTQYF.

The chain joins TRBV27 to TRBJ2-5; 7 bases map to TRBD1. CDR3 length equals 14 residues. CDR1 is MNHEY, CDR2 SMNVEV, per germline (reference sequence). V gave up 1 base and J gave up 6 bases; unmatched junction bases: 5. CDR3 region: CASSLWTGMKTQYF. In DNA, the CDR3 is TGTGCCAGCAGTTTATGGACAGGCATGAAGACCCAGTACTTC.

The CDR3 DNA sequence: TGTGCCACCAGTGATTCCAGGCTGTCAGAGACCCAGTACTTC. The encoded protein is CATSDSRLSETQYF. J is TRBJ2-5 and V is TRBV24-1, with unresolved D. V was clipped by 2 bases and J by 4 bases, with 10 bases between them. Germline V gives CDR1 KGHDR, CDR2 SFDVKD. The CDR3 extends over 14 amino acids.

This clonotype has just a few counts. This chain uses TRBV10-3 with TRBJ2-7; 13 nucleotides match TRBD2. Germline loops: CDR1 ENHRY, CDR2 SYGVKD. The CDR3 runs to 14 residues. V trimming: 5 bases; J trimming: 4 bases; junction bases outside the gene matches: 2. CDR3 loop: CAISRTSGSYEQYF. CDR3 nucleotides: TGTGCCATCAGTCGGACTAGCGGGAGTTACGAGCAGTACTTC.

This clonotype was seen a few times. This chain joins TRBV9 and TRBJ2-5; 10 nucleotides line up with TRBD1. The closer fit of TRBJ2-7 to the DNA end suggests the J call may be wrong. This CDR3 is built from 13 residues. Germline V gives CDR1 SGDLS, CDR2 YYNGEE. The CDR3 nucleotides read TGTGCCAGCAGCGAGGGGACAGGGGACGAGCAGTACTTC. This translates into CASSEGTGDEQYF.

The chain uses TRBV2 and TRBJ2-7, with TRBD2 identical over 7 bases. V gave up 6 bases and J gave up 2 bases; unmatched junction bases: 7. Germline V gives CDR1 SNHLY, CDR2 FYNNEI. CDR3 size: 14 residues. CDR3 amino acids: CASRSGKAPYEQYF. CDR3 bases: TGTGCCAGCAGAAGCGGGAAAGCCCCCTACGAGCAGTACTTC.

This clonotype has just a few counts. CDR3 nucleotide sequence: TGTGCCAGCAGCCGTCTAGGGGGGGACAGGGAGAATGAAAAACTGTTTTTT. Amino acid sequence: CASSRLGGDRENEKLFF. This chain links TRBV6-6 with TRBJ1-4; 9 bases match TRBD1. The junction had 13 bases not matched to a gene; V was cut back by 6 bases and J by 5 bases. The CDR3 consists of 17 residues. Germline V CDR1 and CDR2: MNHNY, SVGAGI (reference sequence).

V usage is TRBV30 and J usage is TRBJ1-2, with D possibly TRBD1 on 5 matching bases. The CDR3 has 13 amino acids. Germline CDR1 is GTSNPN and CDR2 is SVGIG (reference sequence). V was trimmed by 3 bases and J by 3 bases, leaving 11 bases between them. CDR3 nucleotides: TGTGCCTGGAGCTTCAGGGCCTACTATGGCTACACCTTC. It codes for CAWSFRAYYGYTF.

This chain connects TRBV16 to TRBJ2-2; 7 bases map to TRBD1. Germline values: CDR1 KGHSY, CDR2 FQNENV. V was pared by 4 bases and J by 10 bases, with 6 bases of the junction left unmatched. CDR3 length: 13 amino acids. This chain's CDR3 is CASSRTGPEELFF. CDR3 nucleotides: TGTGCCAGCAGCCGGACAGGTCCCGAGGAGCTGTTTTTT. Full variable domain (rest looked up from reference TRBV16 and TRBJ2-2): GEEVAQTPKHLVRGEGQKAKLYCAPIKGHSYVFWYQQVLKNEFKFLISFQNENVFDETGMPKERFSAKCLPNSPCSLEIQATKLEDSAVYFCASSRTGPEELFFGEGSRLTVL.

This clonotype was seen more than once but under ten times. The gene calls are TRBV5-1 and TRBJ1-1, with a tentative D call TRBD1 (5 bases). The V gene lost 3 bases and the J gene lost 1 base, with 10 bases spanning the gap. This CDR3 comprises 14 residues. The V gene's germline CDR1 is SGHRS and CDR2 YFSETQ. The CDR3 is CASSSGPKNTEAFF. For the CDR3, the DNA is TGCGCCAGCAGCTCGGGACCTAAGAACACTGAAGCTTTCTTT.

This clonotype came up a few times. CDR3 residues: CASSSLAGGSSYNEQFF. In DNA, the CDR3 is TGTGCCAGCAGCTCACTAGCGGGAGGGTCCTCCTACAATGAGCAGTTCTTC. V gene TRBV27 combines with J gene TRBJ2-1; 13 bases fit TRBD2. The CDR3 runs 17 residues. V dropped 6 bases and J dropped 0; count of bases not matched to a gene: 5. Germline V lookup: CDR1 MNHEY, CDR2 SMNVEV (reference sequence).

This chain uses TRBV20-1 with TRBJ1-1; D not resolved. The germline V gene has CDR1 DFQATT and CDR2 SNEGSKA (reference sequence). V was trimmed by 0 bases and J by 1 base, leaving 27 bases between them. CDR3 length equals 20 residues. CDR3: CSARDLKRAAGGGQNTEAFF. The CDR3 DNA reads TGCAGTGCTAGAGATCTGAAAAGGGCGGCCGGCGGTGGGCAGAACACTGAAGCTTTCTTT.

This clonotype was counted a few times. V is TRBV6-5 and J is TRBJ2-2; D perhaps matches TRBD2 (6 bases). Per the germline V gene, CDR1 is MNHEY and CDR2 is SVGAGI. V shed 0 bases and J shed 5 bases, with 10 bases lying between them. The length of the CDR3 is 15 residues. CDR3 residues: CASSYSTGGTGELFF. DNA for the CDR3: TGTGCCAGCAGTTACTCGACCGGGGGAACCGGGGAGCTGTTTTTT.

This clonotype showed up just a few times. The CDR3 spells CSAMAQGVDGYTF. The CDR3 bases are TGCAGTGCTATGGCGCAGGGAGTGGACGGCTACACCTTC. The chain is built from TRBV20-1 and TRBJ1-2, with D possibly being TRBD1 (5 bases). The germline V gene encodes CDR1 DFQATT and CDR2 SNEGSKA (reference sequence). The CDR3 loop spans 13 amino acids. V was shortened by 4 bases and J by 8 bases, with 17 bases between the two germline ends.

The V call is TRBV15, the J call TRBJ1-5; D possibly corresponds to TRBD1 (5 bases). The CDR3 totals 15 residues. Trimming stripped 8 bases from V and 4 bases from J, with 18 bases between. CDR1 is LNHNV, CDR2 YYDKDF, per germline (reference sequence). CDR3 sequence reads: CATSSGLLGNQPQHF. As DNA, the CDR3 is TGTGCCACCTCCTCGGGACTCCTGGGGAATCAGCCCCAGCATTTT. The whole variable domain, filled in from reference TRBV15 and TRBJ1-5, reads DAMVIQNPRYQVTQFGKPVTLSCSQTLNHNVMYWYQQKSSQAPKLLFHYYDKDFNNEADTPDNFQSRRPNTSFCFLDIRSPGLGDTAMYLCATSSGLLGNQPQHFGDGTRLSIL.

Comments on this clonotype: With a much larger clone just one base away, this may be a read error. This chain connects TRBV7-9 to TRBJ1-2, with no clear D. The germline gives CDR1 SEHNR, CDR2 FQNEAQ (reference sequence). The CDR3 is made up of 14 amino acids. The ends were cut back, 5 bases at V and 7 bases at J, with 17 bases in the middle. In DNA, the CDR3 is TGTGCCAGCAGCCGGGGATGGGTTGGTGGTGGCTACACCTTC. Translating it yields CASSRGWVGGGYTF.

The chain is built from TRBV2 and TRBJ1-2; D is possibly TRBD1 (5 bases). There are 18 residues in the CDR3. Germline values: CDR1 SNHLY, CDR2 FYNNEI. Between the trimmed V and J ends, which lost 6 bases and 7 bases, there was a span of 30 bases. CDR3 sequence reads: CASSASQEVGGGECGYTF. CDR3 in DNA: TGTGCCAGCAGCGCCTCGCAGGAGGTTGGAGGAGGGGAATGTGGCTACACCTTC.

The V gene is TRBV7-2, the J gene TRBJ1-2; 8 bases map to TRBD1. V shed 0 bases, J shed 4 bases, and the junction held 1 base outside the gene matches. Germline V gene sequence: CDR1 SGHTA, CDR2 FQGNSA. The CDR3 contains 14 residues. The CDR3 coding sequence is TGTGCCAGCAGCTTAGCGACAGGGGTCTATGGCTACACCTTC. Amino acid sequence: CASSLATGVYGYTF.

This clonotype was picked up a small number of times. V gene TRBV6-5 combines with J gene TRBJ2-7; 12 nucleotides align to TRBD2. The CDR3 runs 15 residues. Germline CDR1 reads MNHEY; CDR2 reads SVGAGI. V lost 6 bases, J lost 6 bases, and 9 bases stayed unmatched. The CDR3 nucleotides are TGTGCCAGCAGGATGACTAGCGGGGGATTAGGCGAGCAGTACTTC. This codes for CASRMTSGGLGEQYF.

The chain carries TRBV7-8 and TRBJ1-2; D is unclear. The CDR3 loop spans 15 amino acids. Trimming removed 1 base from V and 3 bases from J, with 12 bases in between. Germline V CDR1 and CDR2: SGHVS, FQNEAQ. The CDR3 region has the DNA TGTGCCAGCAGCTTAGAACGGTATATTGACTATGGCTACACCTTC. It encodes CASSLERYIDYGYTF.